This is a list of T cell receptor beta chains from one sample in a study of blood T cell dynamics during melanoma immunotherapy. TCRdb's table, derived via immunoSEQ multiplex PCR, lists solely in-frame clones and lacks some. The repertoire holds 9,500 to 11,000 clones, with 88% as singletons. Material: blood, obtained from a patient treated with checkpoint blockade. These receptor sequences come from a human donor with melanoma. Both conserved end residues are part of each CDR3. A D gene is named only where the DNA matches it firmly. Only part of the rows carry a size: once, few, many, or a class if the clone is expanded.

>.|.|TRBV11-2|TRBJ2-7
CASSPLGRTGDYEQYF
TGTGCCAGCAGCCCTCTCGGCAGGACGGGGGACTACGAGCAGTACTTC
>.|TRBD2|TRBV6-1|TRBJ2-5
CASSERLAGGETQYF
TGTGCCAGCAGTGAACGACTAGCGGGGGGGGAGACCCAGTACTTC
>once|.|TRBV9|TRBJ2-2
CASSVALTGKPGELFF
TGTGCCAGCAGCGTAGCTTTAACAGGGAAGCCCGGGGAGCTGTTTTTT
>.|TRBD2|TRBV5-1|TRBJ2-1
CASSTRTSGSADEQFF
TGCGCCAGCAGCACCAGGACTAGCGGGAGTGCTGATGAGCAGTTCTTC
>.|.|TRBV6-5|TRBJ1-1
CASSRRPGKTEAFF
TGTGCCAGCAGTCGCCGGCCGGGGAAAACTGAAGCTTTCTTT
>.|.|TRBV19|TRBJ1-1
CASSIISTGNTEAFF
TGTGCCAGTAGTATAATCTCTACAGGTAACACTGAAGCTTTCTTT
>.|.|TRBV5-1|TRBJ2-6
CASSFGGRGAGANVLTF
TGCGCCAGCAGCTTCGGAGGGCGGGGAGCTGGGGCCAACGTCCTGACTTTC
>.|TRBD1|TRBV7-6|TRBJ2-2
CASSLRLTRQGGGELFF
TGTGCCAGCAGCTTAAGACTGACTCGACAGGGGGGCGGGGAGCTGTTTTTT
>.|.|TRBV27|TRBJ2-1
CPRTVKRYNEQFF
TGTCCCCGGACCGTTAAACGTTACAATGAGCAGTTCTTC
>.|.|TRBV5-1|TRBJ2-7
CASSLVGRNEQYF
TGCGCCAGCAGCTTGGTAGGGAGAAACGAGCAGTACTTC
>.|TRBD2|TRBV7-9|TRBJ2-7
CASSFLAGDTYEQYF
TGTGCCAGCAGCTTTCTAGCGGGGGATACCTACGAGCAGTACTTC
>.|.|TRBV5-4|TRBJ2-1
CASSLPKTSANEQFF
TGTGCCAGCAGCCTACCTAAAACCTCGGCAAATGAGCAGTTCTTC
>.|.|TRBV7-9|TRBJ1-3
CASSLVGSLGNTIYF
TGTGCCAGCAGCTTAGTTGGGTCTCTTGGAAACACCATATATTTT
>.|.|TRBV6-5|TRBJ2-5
CASTGDNAKTQYF
TGTGCCAGCACCGGTGACAATGCGAAGACCCAGTACTTC
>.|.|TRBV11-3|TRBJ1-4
CASSFPAASNEKLFF
TGTGCCAGCAGCTTCCCAGCAGCTTCTAATGAAAAACTGTTTTTT
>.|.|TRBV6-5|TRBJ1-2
CASSPGHDYGYTF
TGTGCCAGCAGTCCCGGACACGACTATGGCTACACCTTC
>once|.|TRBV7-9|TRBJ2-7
CASSFSGEQYF
TGTGCCAGCAGCTTCTCAGGCGAGCAGTACTTC
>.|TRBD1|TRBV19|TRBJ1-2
CASRQGRGYTF
TGTGCCAGTAGACAGGGGAGGGGCTACACCTTC
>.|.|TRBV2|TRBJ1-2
CASSEVGGNTNYGYTF
TGTGCCAGCAGTGAAGTGGGTGGTAATACTAACTATGGCTACACCTTC
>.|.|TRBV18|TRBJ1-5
CASSPSGDYGQPQHF
TGTGCCAGCTCCCCCTCCGGGGACTACGGTCAGCCCCAGCATTTT
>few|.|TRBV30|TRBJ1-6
CAWSSLNNSPLHF
TGTGCCTGGAGTTCCCTCAATAATTCACCCCTCCACTTT
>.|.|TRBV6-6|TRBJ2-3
CASSRATSPDTQYF
TGTGCCAGCAGTCGGGCGACTAGTCCGGATACGCAGTATTTT
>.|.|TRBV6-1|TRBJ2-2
CASSEIRSDGTGELFF
TGTGCCAGCAGTGAAATAAGGTCGGACGGCACCGGGGAGCTGTTTTTT
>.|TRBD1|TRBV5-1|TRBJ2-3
CASSSQGDRGDTQYF
TGCGCCAGCAGCTCACAGGGGGATCGTGGGGATACGCAGTATTTT
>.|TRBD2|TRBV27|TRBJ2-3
CASRPPLGRGTDTQYF
TGTGCCAGCAGACCTCCACTCGGGAGGGGCACAGATACGCAGTATTTT
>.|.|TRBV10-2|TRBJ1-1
CASSESYTGLNTEAFF
TGCGCCAGCAGTGAGTCGTATACGGGTCTGAACACTGAAGCTTTCTTT
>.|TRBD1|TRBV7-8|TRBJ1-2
CASSLDRHGYTF
TGTGCCAGCAGCTTGGACAGGCATGGCTACACCTTC
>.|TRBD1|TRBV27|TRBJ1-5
CASRTGGQPQHF
TGTGCCAGCAGAACAGGGGGCCAGCCCCAGCATTTT
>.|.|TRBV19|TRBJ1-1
CASSAHGDKAFF
TGTGCCAGTAGTGCCCACGGAGATAAAGCTTTCTTT